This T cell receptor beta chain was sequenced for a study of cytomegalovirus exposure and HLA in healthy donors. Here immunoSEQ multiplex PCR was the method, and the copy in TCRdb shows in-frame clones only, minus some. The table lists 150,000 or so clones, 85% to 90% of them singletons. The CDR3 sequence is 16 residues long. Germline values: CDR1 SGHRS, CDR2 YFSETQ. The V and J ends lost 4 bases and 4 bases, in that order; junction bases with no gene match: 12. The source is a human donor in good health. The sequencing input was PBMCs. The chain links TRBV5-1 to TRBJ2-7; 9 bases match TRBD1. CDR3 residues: CASSASKDRGYYEQYF. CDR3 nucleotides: TGCGCCAGCAGCGCCTCCAAGGACAGGGGATATTACGAGCAGTACTTC.